The T cell receptor (beta chain) under discussion was sequenced for a study of blood T cell repertoires in COVID-19. Between the trimmed V and J ends, which lost 6 bases and 0 bases, there was a span of 26 bases. CDR3 size: 20 residues. Germline V lookup: CDR1 MNHNY, CDR2 SVGAGI (reference sequence). Original data processing: The authors estimated nucleated cell counts from reference gene primer amplification. Some clones are missing from TCRdb's copy, which holds only in-frame ones; the method was immunoSEQ multiplex PCR. The V and J calls and the clone size are those of that table, but D and trimming were determined from the DNA. The sample lists about 210,000 clones, about 88% occurring once.

This chain links TRBV6-6 with TRBJ1-4; D not resolved. The sample taken for sequencing was peripheral blood. The receptor was isolated from a man between 65 and 85 years old with acute or convalescent COVID-19. CDR3 coding DNA: TGTGCCAGCAGCCTCGGTCGGGTCAAGCAGTCGAATCCAACTAATGAAAAACTGTTTTTT. As protein: CASSLGRVKQSNPTNEKLFF.